This TCR beta chain comes out of a study of blood T cell repertoires in COVID-19 (dated by TCRdb to the early 2020s). Some background on the complete study: Samples covering the acute and convalescent phases of COVID-19 were provided by collaborators in the United States, Italy and Spain. The material from the prospective study consisted of cDNA or gDNA derived from T cells, B-cell-depleted T cells, or PBMCs. Sample metadata almost always included a de-identified subject ID, COVID-19 status, age in years and sex. Samples were obtained from the ongoing ImmuneRACE study (first 160 participants) and from 1,254 subjects provided by 6 global collaborators. Where HLA class I and class II types were available, the types were taken from metadata supplied by the sample provider, not from assay-based typing. The dataset comprised deeply sampled blood TCRbeta repertoires from subjects exposed to, actively infected with, or recovered from COVID-19. The repertoires were released in a freely available public database intended as a resource for research on the immune response to SARS-CoV-2. Results the study describes overall, beyond this receptor: How much clinical and demographic metadata was included differed by source and by participant, and the metadata was provided uncurated.

Participants in the prospective study were aged roughly 18 to 100 years, lived in about two dozen United States geographic areas, and enrolled through a virtual design. In the prospective study, participants were assigned to cohorts based on the clinical history participants reported in a screening survey and a study questionnaire. In the prospective study, whole blood, serum and a nasopharyngeal or oropharyngeal swab were collected from each participant by mobile phlebotomists. Prospective study participants could optionally give additional blood draws and questionnaires over an approximately two-month period. Prospective study blood samples were shipped either frozen or at room temperature before DNA extraction. This clone was detected only a few times. The antigen it binds to is not known. There are no base qualities to consult, and no much larger clone falls within one base. Per the germline V gene, MNHEY is the CDR1 and SVGAGI is the CDR2. From the cysteine through the phenylalanine, the CDR3 covers 15 amino acids. The retained sequence is limited to the CDR3, 45 bases, with the frame set at the first base. Trimming removed 3 bases from V and 2 bases from J; the gene matches leave 4 bases unexplained.

TCRbeta CDR3 regions were amplified from genomic DNA by means of the immunoSEQ Assay, a bias-controlled multiplex PCR. Processing in the source paper ran as follows. The number of nucleated cells in each sample was estimated by amplification of reference gene primers within the assay. To quantify the absolute abundance of each unique TCRbeta CDR3 rearrangement, sequence reads were collapsed and filtered. For each sample, productive Simpson clonality was calculated as the square root of Simpson's diversity index over productive rearrangements. The table comes from immuneACCESS by way of TCRdb, which keeps in-frame sequences with V and J called. Part of the clones is missing from these tables; in studies checked, under half for an unresolved V gene and the rest for unknown reasons. V and J calls and clone size come straight from that table; D and trimming were deduced from the DNA. This sample holds about 200,000 clones; about 80% were observed only once. The top ten clones comprise approximately 4.7% of the sample.

The origin of this receptor is a woman aged 60-70 years with acute COVID-19. The sample comprised PBMCs or T cells enriched from blood (not recorded which). Here the chain combines TRBV6-5 and TRBJ1-5; TRBD1 agrees with 7 junctional bases. The DNA is TGTGCCAGCAGTTATGACAGGGACCGCAATCAGCCCCAGCATTTT. It specifies CASSYDRDRNQPQHF.